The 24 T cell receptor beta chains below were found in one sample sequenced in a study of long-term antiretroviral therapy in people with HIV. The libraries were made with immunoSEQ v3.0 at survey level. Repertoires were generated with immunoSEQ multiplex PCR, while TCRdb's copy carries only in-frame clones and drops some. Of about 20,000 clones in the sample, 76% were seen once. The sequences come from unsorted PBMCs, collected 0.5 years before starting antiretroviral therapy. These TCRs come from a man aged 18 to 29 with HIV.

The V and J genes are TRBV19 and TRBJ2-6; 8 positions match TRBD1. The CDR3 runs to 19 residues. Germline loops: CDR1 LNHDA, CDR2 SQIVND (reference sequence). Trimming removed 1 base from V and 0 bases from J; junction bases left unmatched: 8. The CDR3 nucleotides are TGTGCCAGTAGTATAGGTGGTGGGACAGGAGTCTCTGGGGCCAACGTCCTGACTTTC. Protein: CASSIGGGTGVSGANVLTF.

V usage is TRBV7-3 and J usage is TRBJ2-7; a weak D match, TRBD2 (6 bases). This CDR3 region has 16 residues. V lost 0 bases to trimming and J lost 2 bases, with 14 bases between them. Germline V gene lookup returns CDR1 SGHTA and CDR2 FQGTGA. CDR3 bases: TGTGCCAGCAGCTTAACAGGGGCGGGGCCTCCCTACGAGCAGTACTTC. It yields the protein CASSLTGAGPPYEQYF.

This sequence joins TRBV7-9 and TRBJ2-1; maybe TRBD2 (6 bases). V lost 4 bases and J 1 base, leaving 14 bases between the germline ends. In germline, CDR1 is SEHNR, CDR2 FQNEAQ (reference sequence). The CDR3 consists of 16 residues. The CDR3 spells CASSSQAGPSYNEQFF. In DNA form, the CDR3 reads TGTGCCAGCAGCTCGCAGGCGGGACCATCCTACAATGAGCAGTTCTTC.

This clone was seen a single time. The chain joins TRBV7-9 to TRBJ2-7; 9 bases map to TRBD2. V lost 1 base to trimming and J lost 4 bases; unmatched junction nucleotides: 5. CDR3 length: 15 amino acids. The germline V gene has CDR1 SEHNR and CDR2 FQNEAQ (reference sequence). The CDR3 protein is CASSLVETSGYEQYF. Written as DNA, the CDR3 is TGTGCCAGCAGCTTAGTGGAGACTAGCGGTTACGAGCAGTACTTC.

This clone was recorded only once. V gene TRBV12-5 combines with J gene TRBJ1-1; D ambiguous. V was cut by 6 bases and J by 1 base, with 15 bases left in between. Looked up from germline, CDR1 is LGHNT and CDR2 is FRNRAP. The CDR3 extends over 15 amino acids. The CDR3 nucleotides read TGTGCTAGTGGCTTATTAGGGCAGGCGAACACTGAAGCTTTCTTT. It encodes CASGLLGQANTEAFF.

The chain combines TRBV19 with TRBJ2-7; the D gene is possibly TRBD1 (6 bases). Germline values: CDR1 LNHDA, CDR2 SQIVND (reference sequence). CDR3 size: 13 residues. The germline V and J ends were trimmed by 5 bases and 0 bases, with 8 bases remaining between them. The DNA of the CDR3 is TGTGCCAGTAGTCGGACAGCCTCCTACGAGCAGTACTTC. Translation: CASSRTASYEQYF. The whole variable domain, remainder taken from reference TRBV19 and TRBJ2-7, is DGGITQSPKYLFRKEGQNVTLSCEQNLNHDAMYWYRQDPGQGLRLIYYSQIVNDFQKGDIAEGYSVSREKKESFPLTVTSAQKNPTAFYLCASSRTASYEQYFGPGTRLTVT.

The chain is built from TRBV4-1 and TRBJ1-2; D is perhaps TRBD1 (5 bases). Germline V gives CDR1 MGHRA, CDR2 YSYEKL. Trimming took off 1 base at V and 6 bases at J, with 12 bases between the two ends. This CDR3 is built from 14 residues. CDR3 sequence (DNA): TGCGCCAGCAGCCAAGGGTGGGGGGAGAATGGCTACACCTTC. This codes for CASSQGWGENGYTF.

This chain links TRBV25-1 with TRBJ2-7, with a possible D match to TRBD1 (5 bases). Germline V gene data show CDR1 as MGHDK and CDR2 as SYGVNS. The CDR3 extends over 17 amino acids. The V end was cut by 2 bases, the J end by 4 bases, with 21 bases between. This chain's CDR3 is CASSEGLTADFDYEQYF. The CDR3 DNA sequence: TGTGCCAGCAGTGAAGGGCTGACAGCCGACTTCGATTACGAGCAGTACTTC.

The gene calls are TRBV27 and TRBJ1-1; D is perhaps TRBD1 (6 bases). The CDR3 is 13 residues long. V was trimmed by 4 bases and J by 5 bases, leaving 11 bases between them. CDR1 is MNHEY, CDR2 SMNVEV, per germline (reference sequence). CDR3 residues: CASSYRDNTEAFF. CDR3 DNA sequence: TGTGCCAGCAGTTACAGGGACAATACTGAAGCTTTCTTT.

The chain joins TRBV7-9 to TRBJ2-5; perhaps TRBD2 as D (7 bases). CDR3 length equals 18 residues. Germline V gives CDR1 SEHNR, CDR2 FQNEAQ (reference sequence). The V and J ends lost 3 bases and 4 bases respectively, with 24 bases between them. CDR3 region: CASSLVVAGAGRGETQYF. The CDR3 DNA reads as TGTGCCAGCAGCTTGGTGGTTGCGGGGGCGGGAAGGGGAGAGACCCAGTACTTC.

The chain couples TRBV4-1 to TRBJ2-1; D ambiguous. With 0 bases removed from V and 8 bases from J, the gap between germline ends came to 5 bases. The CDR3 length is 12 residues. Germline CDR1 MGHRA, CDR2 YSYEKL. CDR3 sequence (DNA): TGCGCCAGCAGCCAAGAGGGTTATGAGCAGTTCTTC. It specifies CASSQEGYEQFF.

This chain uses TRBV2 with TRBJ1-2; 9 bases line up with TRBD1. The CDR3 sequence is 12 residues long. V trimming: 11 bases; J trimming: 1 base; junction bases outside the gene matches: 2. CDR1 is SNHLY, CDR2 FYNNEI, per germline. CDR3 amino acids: CAGTGSNYGYTF. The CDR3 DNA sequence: TGTGCCGGGACAGGGAGTAACTATGGCTACACCTTC.

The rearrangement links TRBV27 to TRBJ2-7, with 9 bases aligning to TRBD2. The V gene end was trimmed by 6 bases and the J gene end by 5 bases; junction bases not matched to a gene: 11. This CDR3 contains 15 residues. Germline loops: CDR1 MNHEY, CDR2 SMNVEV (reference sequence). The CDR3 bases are TGTGCCAGCAGCCCCCAGCCGGGACTAGCCCACGAGCAGTACTTC. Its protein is CASSPQPGLAHEQYF.

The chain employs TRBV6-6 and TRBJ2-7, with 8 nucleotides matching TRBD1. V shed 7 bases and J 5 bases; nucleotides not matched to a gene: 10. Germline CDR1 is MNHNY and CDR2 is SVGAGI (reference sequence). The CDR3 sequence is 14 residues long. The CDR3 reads CASTWTGRGDEQYF. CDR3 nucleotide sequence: TGTGCCAGCACCTGGACAGGGCGCGGAGACGAGCAGTACTTC.

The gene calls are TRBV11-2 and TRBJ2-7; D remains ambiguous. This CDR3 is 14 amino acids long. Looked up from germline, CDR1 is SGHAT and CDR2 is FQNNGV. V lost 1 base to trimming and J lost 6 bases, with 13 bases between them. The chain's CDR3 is CASSLGAGKGEQYF. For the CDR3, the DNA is TGTGCCAGCAGCTTAGGGGCAGGCAAGGGCGAGCAGTACTTC.

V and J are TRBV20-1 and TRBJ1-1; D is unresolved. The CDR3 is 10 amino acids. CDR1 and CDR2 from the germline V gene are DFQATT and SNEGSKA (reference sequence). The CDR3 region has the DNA TGCGGACTAAAAGGGTCTAAAGCTTTCTTT. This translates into CGLKGSKAFF.

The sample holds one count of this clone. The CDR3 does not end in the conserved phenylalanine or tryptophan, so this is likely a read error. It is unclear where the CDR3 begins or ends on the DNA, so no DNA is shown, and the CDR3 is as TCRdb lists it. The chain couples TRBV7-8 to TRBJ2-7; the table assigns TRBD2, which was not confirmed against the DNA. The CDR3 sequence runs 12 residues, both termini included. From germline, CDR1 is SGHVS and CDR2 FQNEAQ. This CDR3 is CASSLEGSGPPA.

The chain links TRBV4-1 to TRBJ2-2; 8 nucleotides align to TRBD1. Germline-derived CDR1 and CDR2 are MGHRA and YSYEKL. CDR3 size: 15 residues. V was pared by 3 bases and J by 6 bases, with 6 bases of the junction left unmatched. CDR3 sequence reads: CASSQDRTGSGELFF. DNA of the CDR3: TGCGCCAGCAGCCAGGACCGGACAGGGTCCGGGGAGCTGTTTTTT.

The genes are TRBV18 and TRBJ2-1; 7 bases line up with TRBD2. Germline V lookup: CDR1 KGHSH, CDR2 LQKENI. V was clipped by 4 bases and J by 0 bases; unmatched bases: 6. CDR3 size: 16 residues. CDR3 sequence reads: CASSRGGSSSYNEQFF. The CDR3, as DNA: TGTGCCAGCTCACGGGGGGGGTCCAGCTCCTACAATGAGCAGTTCTTC. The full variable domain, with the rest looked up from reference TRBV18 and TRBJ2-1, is NAGVMQNPRHLVRRRGQEARLRCSPMKGHSHVYWYRQLPEEGLKFMVYLQKENIIDESGMPKERFSAEFPKEGPSILRIQQVVRGDSAAYFCASSRGGSSSYNEQFFGPGTRLTVL.

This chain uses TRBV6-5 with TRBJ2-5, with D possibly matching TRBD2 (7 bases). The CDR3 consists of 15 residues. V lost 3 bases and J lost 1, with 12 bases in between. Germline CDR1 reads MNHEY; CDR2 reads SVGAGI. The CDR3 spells CASSYMGGLQETQYF. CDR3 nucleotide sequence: TGTGCCAGCAGTTATATGGGGGGGCTCCAAGAGACCCAGTACTTC.

In DNA form, the CDR3 reads TGTGCCAGCAGATTTAGCGGGACTCTAGACGAGCAGTACTTC. Its translation: CASRFSGTLDEQYF. The rearrangement uses TRBV27 and TRBJ2-7, with TRBD2 matching 8 bases. Germline-derived CDR1 and CDR2 are MNHEY and SMNVEV (reference sequence). This CDR3 comprises 14 residues. J was trimmed by 5 bases and V by 6 bases; bases with no gene match: 9.

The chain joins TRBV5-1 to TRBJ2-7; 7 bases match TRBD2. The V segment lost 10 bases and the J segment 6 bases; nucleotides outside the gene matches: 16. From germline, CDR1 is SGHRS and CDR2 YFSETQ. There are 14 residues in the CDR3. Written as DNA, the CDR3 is TGCGCCCACCCTCCAGGGAGGGTTTTGGGCGAGCAGTACTTC. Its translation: CAHPPGRVLGEQYF. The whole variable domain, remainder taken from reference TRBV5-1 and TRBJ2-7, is KAGVTQTPRYLIKTRGQQVTLSCSPISGHRSVSWYQQTPGQGLQFLFEYFSETQRNKGNFPGRFSGRQFSNSRSEMNVSTLELGDSALYLCAHPPGRVLGEQYFGPGTRLTVT.

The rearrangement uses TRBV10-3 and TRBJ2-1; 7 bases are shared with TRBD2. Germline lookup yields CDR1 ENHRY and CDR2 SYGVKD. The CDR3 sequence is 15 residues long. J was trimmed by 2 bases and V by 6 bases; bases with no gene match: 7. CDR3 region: CAISPASGAYNEQFF. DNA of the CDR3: TGTGCCATCAGCCCGGCTAGCGGAGCCTACAATGAGCAGTTCTTC.

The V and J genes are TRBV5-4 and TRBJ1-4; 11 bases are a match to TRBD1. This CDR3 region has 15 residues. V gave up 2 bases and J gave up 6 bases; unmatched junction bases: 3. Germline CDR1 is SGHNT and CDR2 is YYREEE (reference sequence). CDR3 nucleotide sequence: TGTGCCAGCAGCTTTAGGACAGGGGGCGATGAAAAACTGTTTTTT. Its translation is CASSFRTGGDEKLFF.